Following are 3 T cell receptor beta chains from one sample sequenced in a study of regulatory T cells in long-lasting Graves disease (dated by TCRdb to 2020 to 2022). According to the study, the label for this sample's time point signals: newly diagnosed GD, antithyroid drugs for less than 3 months. For both TCR sequencing and RNA sequencing, RNA was extracted from PBMCs in TRIzol. The method was multiplex PCR. Sequencer: Illumina HiSeq 4000. To build TCR beta libraries, CDR3 regions were amplified by Arm-PCR using iRepertoire HTBI primers. The raw public data were reprocessed by TCRdb itself: fastp quality trimming at Q25, MiXCR clonotype calling, in-frame beta chains only. Entries are consolidated by CDR3 protein sequence, retaining the most common genes and DNA. The sample table lists more than 400,000 distinct CDR3 sequences, roughly 15% of them with a count of one. Of the sample, roughly 10% is held by the ten largest clones.

These records were also assigned to another study, of T cells in Graves' hyperthyroidism and ophthalmopathy.

Specimen: peripheral blood mononuclear cells (PBMCs), collected at new diagnosis, from a patient treated with antithyroid drugs. The receptor source for this set is a woman aged 25 to 39 with Graves disease. Donor details come from another sample of the same person, matched by shared clones.

This clonotype was seen at least ten times. The rearrangement uses TRBV7-3 and TRBJ2-7; 7 bases agree with TRBD2. This CDR3 spans 15 amino acids. Germline CDR1 and CDR2: SGHTA and FQGTGA. Germline trimming cut 2 bases from V and 2 bases from J; bases unmatched to any gene: 6. CDR3 sequence reads: CASSLGLGQAYEQYF. The CDR3 DNA follows: TGTGCCAGCAGCTTAGGACTAGGGCAAGCCTACGAGCAGTACTTC.

This clonotype has at least ten counts. The gene calls are TRBV20-1 and TRBJ2-1, with TRBD2 matching 7 bases. J gave up 6 bases and V 5 bases, and 10 bases lay outside the gene matches. Germline V CDR1 and CDR2: DFQATT, SNEGSKA (reference sequence). CDR3 size: 14 residues. Here the CDR3 DNA reads TGCAGTGCTGACTGGGGACTAAATTCCAATGAGCAGTTCTTC. It yields the protein CSADWGLNSNEQFF.

The rearrangement links TRBV5-4 to TRBJ2-2; possible D gene TRBD2, 6 bases. The germline V gene has CDR1 SGHNT and CDR2 YYREEE (reference sequence). V dropped 7 bases and J dropped 6 bases, with 10 bases sitting between them. The CDR3 is 12 residues long. CDR3 DNA sequence: TGTGCCAGCCGGAGGGCCGCCGGGGAGCTGTTTTTT. It encodes CASRRAAGELFF.